The rows below give T cell receptor beta chains drawn from one sample of a study of lymphopenia after photon versus proton radiotherapy. TCRdb's copy holds only in-frame clones and misses some; the assay was immunoSEQ multiplex PCR. The top ten clones hold around 2.2% of a sample with about 70,000 clones, about 90% of them seen once. Sequenced material: peripheral blood, taken from a patient treated with photon-based radiotherapy. The receptors were sampled from a woman aged 40 to 49 with cholangiocarcinoma. Both conserved end residues are part of each CDR3. The order of the fields is V gene, D gene, clone size, J gene, CDR3 protein, CDR3 DNA. A D gene is named only where the DNA matches it firmly. Only some rows state a clone size, as once, few, many or a class for expanded clones.

TRBV5-5,-,-,TRBJ2-7,CASTPLVGGGHYEQYF,TGTGCCAGCACCCCCTTGGTAGGCGGAGGACACTACGAGCAGTACTTC
TRBV29-1,-,-,TRBJ2-1,CSVEDREGSSYNEQFF,TGCAGCGTTGAAGATCGTGAGGGAAGCTCCTACAATGAGCAGTTCTTC
TRBV6-5,TRBD2,once,TRBJ2-2,CASTATSGPNGELFF,TGTGCCAGCACCGCGACTAGCGGGCCTAACGGGGAGCTGTTTTTT
TRBV6-5,-,-,TRBJ2-7,CASSYGSGASNYEQYF,TGTGCCAGCAGTTACGGGTCGGGGGCGAGTAACTACGAGCAGTACTTC
TRBV18,-,-,TRBJ2-3,CASSGPGKGTDTQYF,TGTGCCAGCTCGGGGCCAGGGAAAGGAACAGATACGCAGTATTTT
TRBV7-9,-,once,TRBJ2-1,CASSFTRGSYNEQFF,TGTGCCAGCAGCTTTACCAGGGGCTCCTACAATGAGCAGTTCTTC
TRBV18,-,-,TRBJ2-5,CASSPLADDQETQYF,TGTGCCAGCTCACCACTAGCCGATGATCAAGAGACCCAGTACTTC
TRBV6-6,-,once,TRBJ1-1,CASRRVSGAEAFF,TGTGCCAGTCGGAGGGTCTCGGGCGCTGAAGCTTTCTTT
TRBV9,-,once,TRBJ1-4,CASSAGPLGNEKLFF,TGTGCCAGCAGCGCCGGGCCCCTCGGGAATGAAAAACTGTTTTTT
TRBV19,TRBD1,-,TRBJ1-6,CASEGQGYNSPLHF,TGTGCCAGTGAGGGACAGGGGTATAATTCACCCCTCCACTTT
TRBV29-1,TRBD1,-,TRBJ2-1,CSVRTGYNEQFF,TGCAGCGTTAGGACAGGATACAATGAGCAGTTCTTC
TRBV19,-,-,TRBJ1-1,CASSSPGLNTEAFF,TGTGCCAGTAGTAGTCCGGGGTTAAACACTGAAGCTTTCTTT
TRBV6-1,-,-,TRBJ1-1,CASSGGFLPNTEAFF,TGTGCCAGCAGTGGAGGATTCTTACCGAACACTGAAGCTTTCTTT
TRBV30,TRBD2,-,TRBJ2-1,CAWSHTSGRRDEQFF,TGTGCCTGGAGTCACACTAGCGGGAGAAGGGATGAGCAGTTCTTC
TRBV5-4,-,-,TRBJ1-2,CASSFDSSGYGYTF,TGTGCCAGCAGCTTTGACAGCTCAGGCTATGGCTACACCTTC
TRBV18,-,-,TRBJ1-1,CASSPVRGPGAFF,TGTGCCAGCTCGCCTGTCCGGGGCCCTGGGGCTTTCTTT
TRBV4-1,TRBD2,-,TRBJ2-7,CASSQEWVRAGGGEQYF,TGCGCCAGCAGCCAAGAATGGGTGAGGGCGGGGGGCGGCGAGCAGTACTTC
TRBV7-2,-,-,TRBJ1-1,CASSPGGVPEAFF,TGTGCCAGCAGCCCCGGGGGGGTCCCTGAAGCTTTCTTT
TRBV14,-,once,TRBJ2-7,CASSQRGNYEQYF,TGTGCCAGCAGCCAAAGGGGGAACTACGAGCAGTACTTC
TRBV2,TRBD2,-,TRBJ2-5,CASSAQSRAGRETQYF,TGTGCCAGCAGTGCCCAAAGCAGAGCGGGGAGGGAGACCCAGTACTTC
TRBV9,-,-,TRBJ2-3,CASSVVGGSTDTQYF,TGTGCCAGCAGCGTAGTCGGGGGTAGCACAGATACGCAGTATTTT
TRBV6-4,-,-,TRBJ2-6,CASSPRGPSGANVLTF,TGTGCCAGCAGCCCCCGGGGACCCTCTGGGGCCAACGTCCTGACTTTC
TRBV7-3,-,-,TRBJ1-1,CASSKDRNTEAFF,TGTGCCAGCAGCAAAGACAGGAACACTGAAGCTTTCTTT
TRBV4-2,-,-,TRBJ2-5,CASSQAGDVQETQYF,TGTGCCAGCAGCCAAGCGGGGGATGTACAAGAGACCCAGTACTTC
TRBV18,-,-,TRBJ2-4,CASSPPQGRNIQYF,TGTGCCAGCTCACCACCTCAGGGGCGCAACATTCAGTACTTC
TRBV6-1,-,few,TRBJ2-3,CATEERGTDTQYF,TGTGCCACCGAGGAGCGGGGCACAGATACGCAGTATTTT
TRBV30,TRBD2,few,TRBJ2-5,CAWSIAGGQETQYF,TGTGCCTGGAGCATAGCGGGAGGGCAAGAGACCCAGTACTTC
TRBV30,-,-,TRBJ1-2,CAWGNQGGGPHTF,TGTGCCTGGGGGAACCAAGGCGGCGGTCCCCACACCTTC
TRBV9,TRBD1,-,TRBJ1-3,CASSVGTVSGNTIYF,TGTGCCAGCAGCGTTGGGACAGTCTCCGGAAACACCATATATTTT
TRBV11-1,-,-,TRBJ1-1,CASSLALGTEAFF,TGTGCCAGCAGCTTAGCGCTTGGGACTGAAGCTTTCTTT
TRBV7-6,-,-,TRBJ2-1,CASSFRDEQFF,TGTGCCAGCAGCTTCCGGGATGAGCAGTTCTTC
TRBV2,-,-,TRBJ1-1,CASSARTAQNTEAFF,TGTGCCAGCAGTGCCCGGACAGCACAGAACACTGAAGCTTTCTTT
TRBV6-4,-,-,TRBJ2-1,CASSTESSYNEQFF,TGTGCCAGCAGTACCGAGAGCTCCTACAATGAGCAGTTCTTC
TRBV5-1,TRBD1,-,TRBJ1-1,CASSTGQGDTEAFF,TGCGCCAGCAGCACGGGACAGGGTGACACTGAAGCTTTCTTT
TRBV18,TRBD2,-,TRBJ2-1,CASSLAGATYNEQFF,TGTGCCAGCTCGCTAGCGGGAGCGACCTACAATGAGCAGTTCTTC
TRBV2,TRBD1,-,TRBJ2-7,CASYRDRIYEQYF,TGTGCCAGCTATCGGGACAGAATCTACGAGCAGTACTTC
TRBV7-7,TRBD1,-,TRBJ2-1,CASSPGTGGGEQFF,TGTGCTAGCAGCCCCGGGACAGGGGGAGGGGAGCAGTTCTTC
TRBV6-5,-,-,TRBJ2-7,CASSYSRYYEQYF,TGTGCCAGCAGTTACTCCAGATACTACGAGCAGTACTTC
TRBV13,TRBD1,-,TRBJ1-1,CASSPGQGTEAFF,TGTGCCAGCAGCCCTGGACAGGGCACTGAAGCTTTCTTT
TRBV9,-,-,TRBJ1-6,CASSVEDSNSPLHF,TGTGCCAGCAGCGTAGAAGACAGCAATTCACCCCTCCACTTT
TRBV28,TRBD1,-,TRBJ1-1,CAIFHRGRTEAFF,TGTGCCATCTTTCACAGGGGAAGAACTGAAGCTTTCTTT
TRBV5-5,-,-,TRBJ2-5,CASSSRTASTETQYF,TGTGCCAGCAGCTCCCGGACAGCATCTACGGAGACCCAGTACTTC
TRBV9,TRBD2,-,TRBJ2-7,CASTPGLVSYEQYF,TGTGCCAGCACCCCGGGACTAGTCTCCTACGAGCAGTACTTC